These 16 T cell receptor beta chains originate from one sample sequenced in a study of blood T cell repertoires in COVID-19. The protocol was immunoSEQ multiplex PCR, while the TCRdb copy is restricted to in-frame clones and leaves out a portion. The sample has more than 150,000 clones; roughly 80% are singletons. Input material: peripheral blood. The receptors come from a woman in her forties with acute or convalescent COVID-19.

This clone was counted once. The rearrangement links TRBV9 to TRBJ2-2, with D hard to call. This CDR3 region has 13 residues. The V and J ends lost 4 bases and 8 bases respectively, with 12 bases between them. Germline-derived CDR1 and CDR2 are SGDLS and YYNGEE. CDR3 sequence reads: CASSPFTIGELFF. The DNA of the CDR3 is TGTGCCAGCAGCCCTTTTACAATTGGGGAGCTGTTTTTT.

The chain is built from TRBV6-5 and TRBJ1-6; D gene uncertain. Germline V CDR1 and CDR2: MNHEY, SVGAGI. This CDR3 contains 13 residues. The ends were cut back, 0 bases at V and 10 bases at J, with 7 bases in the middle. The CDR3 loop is CASSYSGRSPLHF. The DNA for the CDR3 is TGTGCCAGCAGTTACTCAGGGAGGTCACCCCTCCACTTT.

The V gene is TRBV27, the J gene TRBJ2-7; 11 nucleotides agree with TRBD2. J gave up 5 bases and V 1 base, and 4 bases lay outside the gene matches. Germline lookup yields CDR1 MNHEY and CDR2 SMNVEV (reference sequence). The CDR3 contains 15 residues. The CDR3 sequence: CASSLLGLAAHEQYF. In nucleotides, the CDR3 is TGTGCCAGCAGTTTATTGGGACTAGCGGCGCACGAGCAGTACTTC.

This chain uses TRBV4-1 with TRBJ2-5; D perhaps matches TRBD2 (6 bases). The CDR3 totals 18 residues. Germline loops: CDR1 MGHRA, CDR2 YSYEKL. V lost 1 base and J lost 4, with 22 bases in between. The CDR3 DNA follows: TGCGCCAGCAGCCAAGCGGCCCGGGGCGCGGGGAACCCAGAGACCCAGTACTTC. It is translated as CASSQAARGAGNPETQYF.

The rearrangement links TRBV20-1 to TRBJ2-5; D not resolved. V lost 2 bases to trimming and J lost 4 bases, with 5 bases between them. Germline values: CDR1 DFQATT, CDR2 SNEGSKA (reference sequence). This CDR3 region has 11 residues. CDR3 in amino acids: CSARSRETQYF. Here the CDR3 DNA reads TGCAGTGCTAGATCCCGAGAGACCCAGTACTTC.

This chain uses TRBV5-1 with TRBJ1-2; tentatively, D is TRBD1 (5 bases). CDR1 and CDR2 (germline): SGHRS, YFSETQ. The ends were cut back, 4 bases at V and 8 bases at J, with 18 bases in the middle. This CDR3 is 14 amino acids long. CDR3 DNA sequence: TGCGCCAGCAGCCGGGACGGGGGTTTGGAGGGCTACACCTTC. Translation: CASSRDGGLEGYTF.

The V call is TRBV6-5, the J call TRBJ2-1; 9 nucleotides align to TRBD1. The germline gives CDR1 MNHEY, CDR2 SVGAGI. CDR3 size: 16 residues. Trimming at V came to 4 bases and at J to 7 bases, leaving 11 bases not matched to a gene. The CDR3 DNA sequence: TGTGCCAGCAGTTCCCGGGACAGGGTCGGGAAAAATGAGCAGTTCTTC. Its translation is CASSSRDRVGKNEQFF.

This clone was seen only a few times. The DNA of the CDR3 is TGCAGTGCTAGGAAACTCTACGAGCAGTACTTC. It codes for CSARKLYEQYF. The V and J genes are TRBV20-1 and TRBJ2-7; D not certain. The CDR3 runs 11 residues. The V gene lost 3 bases and the J gene lost 3 bases, with 6 bases spanning the gap. Germline-derived CDR1 and CDR2 are DFQATT and SNEGSKA (reference sequence).

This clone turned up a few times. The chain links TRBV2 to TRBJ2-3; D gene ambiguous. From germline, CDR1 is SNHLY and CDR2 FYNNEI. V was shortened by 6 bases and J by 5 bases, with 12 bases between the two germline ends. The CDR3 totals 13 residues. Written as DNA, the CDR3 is TGTGCCAGCAGCCTTAATAGCCTAGATACGCAGTATTTT. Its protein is CASSLNSLDTQYF.

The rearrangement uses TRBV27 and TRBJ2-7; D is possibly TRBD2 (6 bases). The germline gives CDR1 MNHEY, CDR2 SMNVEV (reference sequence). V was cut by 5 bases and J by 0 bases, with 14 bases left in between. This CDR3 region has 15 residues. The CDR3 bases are TGTGCCAGCAGTCCCCCCGGGACTGCCTCCTACGAGCAGTACTTC. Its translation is CASSPPGTASYEQYF.

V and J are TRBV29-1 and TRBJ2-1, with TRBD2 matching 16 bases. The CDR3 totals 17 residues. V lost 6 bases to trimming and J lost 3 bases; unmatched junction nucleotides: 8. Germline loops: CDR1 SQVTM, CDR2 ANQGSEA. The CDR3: CSVGGTSGGAVYNEQFF. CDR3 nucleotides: TGCAGCGTGGGCGGGACTAGCGGGGGGGCAGTCTACAATGAGCAGTTCTTC.

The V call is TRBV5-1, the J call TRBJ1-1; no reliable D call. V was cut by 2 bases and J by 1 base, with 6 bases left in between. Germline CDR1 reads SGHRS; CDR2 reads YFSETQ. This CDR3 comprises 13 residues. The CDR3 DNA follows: TGCGCCAGCAGCTTCCGGGGGAACACTGAAGCTTTCTTT. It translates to CASSFRGNTEAFF. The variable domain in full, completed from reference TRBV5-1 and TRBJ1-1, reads KAGVTQTPRYLIKTRGQQVTLSCSPISGHRSVSWYQQTPGQGLQFLFEYFSETQRNKGNFPGRFSGRQFSNSRSEMNVSTLELGDSALYLCASSFRGNTEAFFGQGTRLTVV.

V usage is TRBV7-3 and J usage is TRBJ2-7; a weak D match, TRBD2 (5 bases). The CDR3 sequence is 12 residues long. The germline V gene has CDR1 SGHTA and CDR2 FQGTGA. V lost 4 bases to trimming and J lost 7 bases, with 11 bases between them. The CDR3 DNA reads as TGTGCCAGCAGCTCCCGGGAAGGTGAGCAGTACTTC. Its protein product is CASSSREGEQYF.

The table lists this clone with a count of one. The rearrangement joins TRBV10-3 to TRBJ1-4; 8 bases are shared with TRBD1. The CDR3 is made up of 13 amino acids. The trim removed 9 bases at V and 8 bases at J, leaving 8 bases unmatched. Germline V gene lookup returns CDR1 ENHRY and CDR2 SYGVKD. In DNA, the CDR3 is TGTGCCATTTTACAGGGGGGCGGGGAAAAACTGTTTTTT. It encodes CAILQGGGEKLFF.

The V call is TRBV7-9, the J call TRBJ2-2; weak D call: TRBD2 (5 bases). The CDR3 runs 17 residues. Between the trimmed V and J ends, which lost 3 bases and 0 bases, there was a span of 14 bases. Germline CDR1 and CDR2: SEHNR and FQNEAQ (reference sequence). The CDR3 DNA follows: TGTGCCAGCAGCTTCTCACTAGTAGTTGCGAACACCGGGGAGCTGTTTTTT. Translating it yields CASSFSLVVANTGELFF.

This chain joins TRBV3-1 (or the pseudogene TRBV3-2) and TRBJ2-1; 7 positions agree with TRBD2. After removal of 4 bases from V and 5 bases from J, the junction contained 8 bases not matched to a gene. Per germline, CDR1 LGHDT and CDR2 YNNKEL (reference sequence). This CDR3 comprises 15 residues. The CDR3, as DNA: TGTGCCAGCAGCCTCTCCCCGAGCGGGGACAATGAGCAGTTCTTC. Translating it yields CASSLSPSGDNEQFF.